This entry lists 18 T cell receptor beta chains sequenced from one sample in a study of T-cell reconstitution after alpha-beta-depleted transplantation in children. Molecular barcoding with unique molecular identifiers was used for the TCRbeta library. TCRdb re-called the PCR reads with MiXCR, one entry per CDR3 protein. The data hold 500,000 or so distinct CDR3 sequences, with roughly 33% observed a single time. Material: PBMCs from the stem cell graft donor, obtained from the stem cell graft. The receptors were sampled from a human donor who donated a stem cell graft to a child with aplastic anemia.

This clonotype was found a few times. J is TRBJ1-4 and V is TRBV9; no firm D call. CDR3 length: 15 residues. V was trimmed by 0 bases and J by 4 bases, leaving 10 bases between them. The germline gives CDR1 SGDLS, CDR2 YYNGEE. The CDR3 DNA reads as TGTGCCAGCAGCGTAGCCACAGAACGTAATGAAAAACTGTTTTTT. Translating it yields CASSVATERNEKLFF.

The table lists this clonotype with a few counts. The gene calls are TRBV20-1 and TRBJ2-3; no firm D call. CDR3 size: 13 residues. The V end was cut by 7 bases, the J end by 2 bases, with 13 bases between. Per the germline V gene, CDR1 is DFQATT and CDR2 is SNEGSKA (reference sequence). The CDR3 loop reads CSGLLRLTDTQYF. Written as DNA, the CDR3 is TGCAGTGGGCTACTAAGGCTCACAGATACGCAGTATTTT.

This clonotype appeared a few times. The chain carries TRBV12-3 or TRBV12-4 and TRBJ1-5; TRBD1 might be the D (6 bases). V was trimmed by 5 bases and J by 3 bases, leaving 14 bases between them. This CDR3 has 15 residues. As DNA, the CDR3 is TGTGCCAGCAGTGCAAACAGGGATTCCAATCAGCCCCAGCATTTT. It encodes CASSANRDSNQPQHF.

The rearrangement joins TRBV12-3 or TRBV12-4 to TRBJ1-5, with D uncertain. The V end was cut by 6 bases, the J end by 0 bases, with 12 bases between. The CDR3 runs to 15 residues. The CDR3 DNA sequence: TGTGCCAGCAGATTTGCCGGCAATAGCAATCAGCCCCAGCATTTT. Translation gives CASRFAGNSNQPQHF.

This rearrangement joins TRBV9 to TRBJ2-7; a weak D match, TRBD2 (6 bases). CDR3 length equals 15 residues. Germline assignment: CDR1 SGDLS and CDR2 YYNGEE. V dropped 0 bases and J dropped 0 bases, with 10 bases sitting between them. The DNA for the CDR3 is TGTGCCAGCAGCGTAGGCGGGACCGCCTCCTACGAGCAGTACTTC. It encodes CASSVGGTASYEQYF. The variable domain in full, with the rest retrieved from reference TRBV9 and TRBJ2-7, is DSGVTQTPKHLITATGQRVTLRCSPRSGDLSVYWYQQSLDQGLQFLIQYYNGEERAKGNILERFSAQQFPDLHSELNLSSLELGDSALYFCASSVGGTASYEQYFGPGTRLTVT.

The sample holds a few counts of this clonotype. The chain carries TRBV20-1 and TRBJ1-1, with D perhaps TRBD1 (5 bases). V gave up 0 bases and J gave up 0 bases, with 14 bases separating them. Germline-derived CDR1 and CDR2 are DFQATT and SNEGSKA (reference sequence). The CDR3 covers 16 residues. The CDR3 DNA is TGCAGTGCTAGAGATGGGGCCGGGCTCATGAACACTGAAGCTTTCTTT. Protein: CSARDGAGLMNTEAFF.

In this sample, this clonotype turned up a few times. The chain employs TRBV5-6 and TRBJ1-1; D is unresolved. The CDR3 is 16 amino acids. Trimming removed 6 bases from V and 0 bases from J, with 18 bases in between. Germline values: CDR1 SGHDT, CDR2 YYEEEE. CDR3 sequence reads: CASTSPRVGVNTEAFF. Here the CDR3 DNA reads TGTGCCAGCACTTCCCCCCGGGTGGGCGTGAACACTGAAGCTTTCTTT.

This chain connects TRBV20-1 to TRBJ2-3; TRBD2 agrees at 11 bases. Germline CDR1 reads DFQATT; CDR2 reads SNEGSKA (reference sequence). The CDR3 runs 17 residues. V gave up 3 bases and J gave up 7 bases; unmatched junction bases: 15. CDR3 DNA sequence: TGCAGTGCTAGCTCGATTTGGACTAGCGGGTCGTCGAATACGCAGTATTTT. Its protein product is CSASSIWTSGSSNTQYF.

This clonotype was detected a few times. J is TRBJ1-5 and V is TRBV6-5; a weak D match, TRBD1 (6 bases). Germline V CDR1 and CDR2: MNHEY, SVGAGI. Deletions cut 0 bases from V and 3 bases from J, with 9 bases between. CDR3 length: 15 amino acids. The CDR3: CASSYSAGANQPQHF. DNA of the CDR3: TGTGCCAGCAGTTACTCCGCAGGGGCCAATCAGCCCCAGCATTTT.

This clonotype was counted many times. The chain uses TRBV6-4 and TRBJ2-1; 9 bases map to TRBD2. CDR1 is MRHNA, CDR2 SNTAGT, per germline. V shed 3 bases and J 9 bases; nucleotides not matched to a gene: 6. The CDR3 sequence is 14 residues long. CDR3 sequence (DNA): TGTGCCAGCAGTGAATTAGCGGGAGTTGGTGAGCAGTTCTTC. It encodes CASSELAGVGEQFF.

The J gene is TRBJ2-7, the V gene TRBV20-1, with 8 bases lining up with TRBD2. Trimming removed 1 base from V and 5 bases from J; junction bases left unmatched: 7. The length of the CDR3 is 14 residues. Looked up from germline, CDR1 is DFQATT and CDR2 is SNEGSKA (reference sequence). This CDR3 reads CSARGAGAGDEQYV. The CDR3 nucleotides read TGCAGTGCTAGAGGAGCTGGAGCGGGAGACGAGCAGTACGTC.

In DNA, the CDR3 is TGCAGTGCTAGACAGGGGAGTTCCTACGAGCAGTACTTC. Its protein product is CSARQGSSYEQYF. V is TRBV20-1 and J is TRBJ2-7; D is possibly TRBD1 (6 bases). The CDR3 has 13 amino acids. Germline-derived CDR1 and CDR2 are DFQATT and SNEGSKA (reference sequence). V was clipped by 2 bases and J by 1 base, with 9 bases between them.

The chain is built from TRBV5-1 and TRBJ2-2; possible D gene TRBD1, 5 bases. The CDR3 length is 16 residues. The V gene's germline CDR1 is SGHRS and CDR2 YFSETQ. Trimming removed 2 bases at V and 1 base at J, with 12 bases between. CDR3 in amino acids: CASSFRSQGNTGELFF. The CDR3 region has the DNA TGCGCCAGCAGCTTTAGGTCGCAGGGGAACACCGGGGAGCTGTTTTTT.

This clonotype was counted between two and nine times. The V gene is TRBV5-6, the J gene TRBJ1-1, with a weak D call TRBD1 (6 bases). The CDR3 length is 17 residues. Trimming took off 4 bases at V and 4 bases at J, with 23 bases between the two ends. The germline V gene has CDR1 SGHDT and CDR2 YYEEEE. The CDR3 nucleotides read TGTGCCAGCAGCAAGATAAAACAACAGGGCTGGGTCACTGAAGCTTTCTTT. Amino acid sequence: CASSKIKQQGWVTEAFF.

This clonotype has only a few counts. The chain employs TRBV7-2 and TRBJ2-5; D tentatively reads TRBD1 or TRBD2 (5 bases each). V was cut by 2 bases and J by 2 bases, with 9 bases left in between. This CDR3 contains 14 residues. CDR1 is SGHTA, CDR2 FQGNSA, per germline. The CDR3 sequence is CASSLYGGQETQYF. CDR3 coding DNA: TGTGCCAGCAGCTTATATGGGGGTCAAGAGACCCAGTACTTC.

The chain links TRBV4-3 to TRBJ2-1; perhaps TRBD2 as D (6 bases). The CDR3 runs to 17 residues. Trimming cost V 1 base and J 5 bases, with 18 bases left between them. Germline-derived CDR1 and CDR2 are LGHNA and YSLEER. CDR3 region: CASSQGEVIAVNNEQFF. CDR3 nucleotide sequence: TGCGCCAGCAGCCAAGGGGAGGTAATAGCGGTAAACAATGAGCAGTTCTTC.

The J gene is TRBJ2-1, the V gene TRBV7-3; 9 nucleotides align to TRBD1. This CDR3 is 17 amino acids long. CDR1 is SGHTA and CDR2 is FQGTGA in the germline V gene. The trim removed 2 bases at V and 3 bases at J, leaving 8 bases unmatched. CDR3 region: CASSLRTGVGDYNEQFF. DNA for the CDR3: TGTGCCAGCAGCTTACGGACAGGGGTGGGGGACTACAATGAGCAGTTCTTC.

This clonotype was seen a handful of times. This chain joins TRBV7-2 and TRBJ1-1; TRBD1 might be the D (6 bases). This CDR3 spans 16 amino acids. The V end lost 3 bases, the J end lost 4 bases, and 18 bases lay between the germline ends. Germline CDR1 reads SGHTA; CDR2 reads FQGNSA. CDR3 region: CASSLVGGPGGTEAFF. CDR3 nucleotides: TGTGCCAGCAGCTTGGTGGGGGGGCCGGGAGGCACTGAAGCTTTCTTT.